The entry that follows covers one TCR beta chain sequence. Antigen specificity is unknown. At one end, the junction sequence differs from germline, possibly due to a read error. Germline lookup yields CDR1 SSHAT and CDR2 FNYEAQ (reference sequence). The CDR3 spans 14 residues. These data originate in a study of follicular helper T cells after annual influenza vaccination. Whole-study results and caveats: Most later recoveries of Day 7 ICOS+CD38+ clones were ICOS-CD38- cTfh.

Repertoires were generated with immunoSEQ multiplex PCR, while TCRdb's copy carries only in-frame clones and drops some. This table holds approximately 13,000 clones, about 73% found once. Time point noted: 2014-2015 season, pre-vaccination. The TCR was taken from an adult who received the influenza vaccine. Sequenced material: CXCR5- memory CD4+ T cells sorted from blood, taken on the day of influenza vaccination. The chain has TRBV7-7 and TRBJ2-5; unclear D gene. CDR3 in amino acids: CASSLDRLTETQYF. CDR3 nucleotides: TGTGCTAGCAGCTTAGATCGCCTTACAGAGACCCAGTACTTC. The full variable domain, rest sourced from reference TRBV7-7 and TRBJ2-5, is GAGVSQSPRYKVTKRGQDVTLRCDPISSHATLYWYQQALGQGPEFLTYFNYEAQPDKSGLPSDRFSAERPEGSISTLTIQRTEQRDSAMYRCASSLDRLTETQYFGPGTRLLVL.